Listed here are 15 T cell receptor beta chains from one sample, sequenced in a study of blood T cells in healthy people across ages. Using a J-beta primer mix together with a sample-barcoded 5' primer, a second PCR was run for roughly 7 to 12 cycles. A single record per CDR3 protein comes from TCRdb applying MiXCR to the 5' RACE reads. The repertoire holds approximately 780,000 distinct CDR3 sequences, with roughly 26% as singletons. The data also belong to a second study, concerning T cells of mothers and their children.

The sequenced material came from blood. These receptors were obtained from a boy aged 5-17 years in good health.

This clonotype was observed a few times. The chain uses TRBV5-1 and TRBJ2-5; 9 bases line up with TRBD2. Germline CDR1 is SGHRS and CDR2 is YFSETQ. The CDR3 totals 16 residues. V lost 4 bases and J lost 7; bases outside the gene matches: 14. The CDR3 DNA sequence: TGCGCCAGCAGCCCTATTGCGCGGGGGGGCCTACCGACCCAGTACTTC. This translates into CASSPIARGGLPTQYF.

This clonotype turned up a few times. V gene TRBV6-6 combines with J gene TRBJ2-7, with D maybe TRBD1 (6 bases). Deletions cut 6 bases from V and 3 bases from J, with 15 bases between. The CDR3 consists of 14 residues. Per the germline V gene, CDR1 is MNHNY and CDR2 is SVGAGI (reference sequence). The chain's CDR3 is CASSDRDTYYEQYF. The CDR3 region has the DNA TGTGCCAGCAGCGACCGGGACACCTACTACGAGCAGTACTTC.

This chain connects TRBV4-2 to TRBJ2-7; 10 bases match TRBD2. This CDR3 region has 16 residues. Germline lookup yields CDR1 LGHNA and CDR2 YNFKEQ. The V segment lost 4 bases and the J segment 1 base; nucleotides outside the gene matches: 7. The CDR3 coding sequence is TGTGCCAGCAGCCCGGTAGCGGGGGGTATTTCCTACGAGCAGTACTTC. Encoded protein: CASSPVAGGISYEQYF.

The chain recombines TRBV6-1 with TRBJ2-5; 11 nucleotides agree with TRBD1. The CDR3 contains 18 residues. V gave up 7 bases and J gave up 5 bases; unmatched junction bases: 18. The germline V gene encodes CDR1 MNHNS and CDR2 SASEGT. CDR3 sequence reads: CASTTMRSDRGLWETQYF. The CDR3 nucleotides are TGTGCCAGCACCACGATGCGCTCGGACAGGGGGCTATGGGAGACCCAGTACTTC.

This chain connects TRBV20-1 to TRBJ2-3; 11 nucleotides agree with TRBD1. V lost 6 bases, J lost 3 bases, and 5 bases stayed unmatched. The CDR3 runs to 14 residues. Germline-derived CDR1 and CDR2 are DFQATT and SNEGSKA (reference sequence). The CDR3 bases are TGCAGTGCCGGACAGGGGGCAGGGACAGATACGCAGTATTTT. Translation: CSAGQGAGTDTQYF.

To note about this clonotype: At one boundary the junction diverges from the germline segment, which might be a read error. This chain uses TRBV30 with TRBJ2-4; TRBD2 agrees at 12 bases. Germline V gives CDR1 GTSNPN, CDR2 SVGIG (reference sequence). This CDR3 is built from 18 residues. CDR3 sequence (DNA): TGTGCCTGGAGTATTGGACTAGCGGGGAACCTAGCCAAAAACATTCGGTACTTC. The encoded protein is CAWSIGLAGNLAKNIRYF.

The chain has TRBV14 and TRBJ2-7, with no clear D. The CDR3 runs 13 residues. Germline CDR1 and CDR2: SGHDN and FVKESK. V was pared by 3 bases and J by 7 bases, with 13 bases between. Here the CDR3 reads CASSHVAGGEQYF. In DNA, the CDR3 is TGTGCCAGCAGCCACGTGGCAGGTGGGGAGCAGTACTTC.

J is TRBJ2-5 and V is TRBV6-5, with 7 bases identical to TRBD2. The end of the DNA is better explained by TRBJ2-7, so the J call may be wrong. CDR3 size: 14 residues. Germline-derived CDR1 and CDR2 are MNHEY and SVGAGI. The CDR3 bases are TGTGCCAGCAGTTACATGCGGGGGTCCTACGAGCAGTACTTC. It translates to CASSYMRGSYEQYF.

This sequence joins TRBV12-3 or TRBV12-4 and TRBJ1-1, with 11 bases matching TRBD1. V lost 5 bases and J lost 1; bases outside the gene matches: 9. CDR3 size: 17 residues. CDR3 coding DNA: TGTGCCAGCAGTCCCGGACAGGGGGCATGGAAGAACACTGAAGCTTTCTTT. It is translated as CASSPGQGAWKNTEAFF.

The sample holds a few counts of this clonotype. Here the CDR3 reads CASSLKGLKNTEAFF. The CDR3 DNA reads TGTGCCAGCAGCCTGAAGGGGCTGAAGAACACTGAAGCTTTCTTT. The chain couples TRBV7-6 to TRBJ1-1, with a weak D call TRBD1 (5 bases). The germline V and J ends were trimmed by 5 bases and 1 base, with 14 bases remaining between them. Germline-derived CDR1 and CDR2 are SGHVS and FNYEAQ. CDR3 length: 15 residues.

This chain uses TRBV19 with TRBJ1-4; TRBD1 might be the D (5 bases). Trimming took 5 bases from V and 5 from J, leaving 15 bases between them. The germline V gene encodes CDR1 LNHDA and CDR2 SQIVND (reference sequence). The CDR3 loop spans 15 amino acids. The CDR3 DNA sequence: TGTGCCAGTAGTCTTTACGGCGAGGGGAATGAAAAACTGTTTTTT. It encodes CASSLYGEGNEKLFF.

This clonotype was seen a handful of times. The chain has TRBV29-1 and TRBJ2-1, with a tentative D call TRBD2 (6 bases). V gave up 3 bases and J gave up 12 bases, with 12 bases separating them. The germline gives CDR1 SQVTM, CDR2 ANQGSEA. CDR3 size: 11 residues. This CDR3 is CSVEEGWGQFF. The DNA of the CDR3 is TGCAGCGTTGAGGAGGGTTGGGGGCAGTTCTTC.

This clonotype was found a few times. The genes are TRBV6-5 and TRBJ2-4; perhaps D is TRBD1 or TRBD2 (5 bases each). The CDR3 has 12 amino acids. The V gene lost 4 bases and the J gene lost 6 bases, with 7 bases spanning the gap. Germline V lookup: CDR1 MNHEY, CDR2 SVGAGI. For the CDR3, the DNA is TGTGCCAGCAGTTGGGACCGAAACATTCAGTACTTC. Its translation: CASSWDRNIQYF.

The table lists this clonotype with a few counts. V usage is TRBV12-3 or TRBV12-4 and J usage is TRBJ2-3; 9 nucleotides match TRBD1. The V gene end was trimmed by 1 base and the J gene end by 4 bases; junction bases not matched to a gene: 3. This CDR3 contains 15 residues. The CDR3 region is CASSLGDRESDTQYF. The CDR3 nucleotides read TGTGCCAGCAGTTTAGGGGACAGGGAGTCAGATACGCAGTATTTT.

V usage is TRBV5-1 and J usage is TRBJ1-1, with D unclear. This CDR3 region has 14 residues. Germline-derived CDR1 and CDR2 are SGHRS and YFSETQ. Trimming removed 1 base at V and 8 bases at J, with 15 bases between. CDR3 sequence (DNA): TGCGCCAGCAGCTTGAGAGGCGGTCCTTGGGAAGCTTTCTTT. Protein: CASSLRGGPWEAFF.